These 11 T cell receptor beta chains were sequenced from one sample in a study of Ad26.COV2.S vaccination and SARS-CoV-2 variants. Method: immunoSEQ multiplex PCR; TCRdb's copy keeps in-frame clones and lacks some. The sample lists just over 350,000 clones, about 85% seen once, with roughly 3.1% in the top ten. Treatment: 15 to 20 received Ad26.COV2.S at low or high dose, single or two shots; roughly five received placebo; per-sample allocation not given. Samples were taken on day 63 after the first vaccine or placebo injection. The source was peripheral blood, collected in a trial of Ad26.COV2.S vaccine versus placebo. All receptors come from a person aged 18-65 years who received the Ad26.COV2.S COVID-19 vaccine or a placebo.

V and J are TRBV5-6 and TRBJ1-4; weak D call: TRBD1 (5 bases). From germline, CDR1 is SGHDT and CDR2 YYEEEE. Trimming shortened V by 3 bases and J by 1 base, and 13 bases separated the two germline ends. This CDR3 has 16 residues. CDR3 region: CASSSVTGGTNEKLFF. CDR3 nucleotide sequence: TGTGCCAGCAGCTCCGTAACTGGGGGAACTAATGAAAAACTGTTTTTT.

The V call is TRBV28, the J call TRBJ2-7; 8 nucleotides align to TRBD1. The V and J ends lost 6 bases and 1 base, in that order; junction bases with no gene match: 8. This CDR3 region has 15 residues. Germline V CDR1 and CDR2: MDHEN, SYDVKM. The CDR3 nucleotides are TGTGCCAGCAGGGGGGACAGGCGGCAATCCTACGAGCAGTACTTC. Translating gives CASRGDRRQSYEQYF.

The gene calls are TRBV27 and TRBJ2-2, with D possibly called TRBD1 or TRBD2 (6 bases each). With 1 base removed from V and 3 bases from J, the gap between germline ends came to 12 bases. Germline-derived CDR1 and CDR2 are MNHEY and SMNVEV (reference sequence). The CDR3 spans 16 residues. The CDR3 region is CASSLYGGLDTGELFF. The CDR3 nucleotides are TGTGCCAGCAGTTTATATGGGGGGCTCGACACCGGGGAGCTGTTTTTT.

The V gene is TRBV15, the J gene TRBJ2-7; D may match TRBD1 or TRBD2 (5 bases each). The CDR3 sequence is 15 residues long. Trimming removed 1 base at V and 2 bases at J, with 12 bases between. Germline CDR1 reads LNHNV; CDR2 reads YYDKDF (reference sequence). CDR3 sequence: CATSRGRDGTYEQYF. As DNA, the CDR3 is TGTGCCACCAGCAGAGGCCGGGACGGTACCTACGAGCAGTACTTC.

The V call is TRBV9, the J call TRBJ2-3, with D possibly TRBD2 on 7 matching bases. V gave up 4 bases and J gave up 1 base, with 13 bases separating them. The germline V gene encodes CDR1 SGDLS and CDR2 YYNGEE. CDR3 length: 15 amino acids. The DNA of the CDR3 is TGTGCCAGCAGCCCGGGGAGGGGGGGCACAGATACGCAGTATTTT. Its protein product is CASSPGRGGTDTQYF.

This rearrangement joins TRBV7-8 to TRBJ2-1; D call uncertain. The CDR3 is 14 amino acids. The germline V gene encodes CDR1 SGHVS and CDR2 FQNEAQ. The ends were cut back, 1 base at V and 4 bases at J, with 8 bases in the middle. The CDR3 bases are TGTGCCAGCAGCTTAGGTGGGAAGTACAATGAGCAGTTCTTC. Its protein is CASSLGGKYNEQFF.

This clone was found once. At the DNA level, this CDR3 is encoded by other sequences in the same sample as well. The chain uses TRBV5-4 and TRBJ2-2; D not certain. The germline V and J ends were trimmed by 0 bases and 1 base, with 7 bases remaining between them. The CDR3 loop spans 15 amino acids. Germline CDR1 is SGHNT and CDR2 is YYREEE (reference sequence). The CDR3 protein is CASSLARGNTGELFF. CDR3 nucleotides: TGTGCCAGCAGCTTGGCGCGAGGGAACACCGGGGAGCTGTTTTTT.

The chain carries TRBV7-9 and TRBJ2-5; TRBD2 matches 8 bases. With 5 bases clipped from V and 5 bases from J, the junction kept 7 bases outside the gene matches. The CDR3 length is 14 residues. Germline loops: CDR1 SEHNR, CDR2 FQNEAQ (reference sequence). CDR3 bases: TGTGCCAGCAGCCCCGCGTCGGGAGGGGAGACCCAGTACTTC. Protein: CASSPASGGETQYF.

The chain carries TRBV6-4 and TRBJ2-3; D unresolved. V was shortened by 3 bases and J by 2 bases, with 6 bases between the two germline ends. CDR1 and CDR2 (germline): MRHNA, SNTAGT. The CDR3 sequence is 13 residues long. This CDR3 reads CASSEQTTDTQYF. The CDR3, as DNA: TGTGCCAGCAGTGAACAGACCACAGATACGCAGTATTTT.

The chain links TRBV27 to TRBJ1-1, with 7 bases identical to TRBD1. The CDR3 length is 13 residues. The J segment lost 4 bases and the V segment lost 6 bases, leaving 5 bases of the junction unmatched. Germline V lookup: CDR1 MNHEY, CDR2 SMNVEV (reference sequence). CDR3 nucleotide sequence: TGTGCCAGCAGGCCACAGGGGAGCACTGAAGCTTTCTTT. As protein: CASRPQGSTEAFF.

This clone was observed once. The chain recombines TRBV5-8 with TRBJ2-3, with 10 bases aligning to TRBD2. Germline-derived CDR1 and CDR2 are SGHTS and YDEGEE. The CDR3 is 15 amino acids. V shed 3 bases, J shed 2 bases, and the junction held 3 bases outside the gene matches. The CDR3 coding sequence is TGTGCCAGCAGCTGGACTAGCGGAGTCACAGATACGCAGTATTTT. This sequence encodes CASSWTSGVTDTQYF.